A selection of T cell receptor beta chains follows, all from one sample in a study of T cell responses to AZD1222 COVID-19 vaccine. Sequenced by immunoSEQ multiplex PCR; TCRdb stores in-frame clones only, minus some. This table holds roughly 120,000 clones, 70% to 90% found once. The material sequenced was peripheral blood, taken 28 days after the second AZD1222 dose. The receptors here all came from an adult who received the AZD1222 COVID-19 vaccine. Each CDR3 is given with its conserved first and last residue. D genes are given only for firm matches. Not all rows give a size; the values are once, few, many and, for expanded clones, a class.

J	D	size	V	CDR3	DNA
TRBJ2-2	-	few	TRBV9	CASSLRPTGELFF	TGTGCCAGCAGCCTCCGACCCACCGGGGAGCTGTTTTTT
TRBJ2-4	TRBD2	-	TRBV7-9	CASSSGTSGNIQYF	TGTGCCAGCAGCTCCGGGACTAGCGGGAACATTCAGTACTTC
TRBJ2-5	-	-	TRBV11-2	CASRWTAETQYF	TGTGCCAGCAGATGGACAGCGGAGACCCAGTACTTC
TRBJ1-3	-	-	TRBV15	CATSREAGAPSGNTIYF	TGTGCCACCAGCAGAGAGGCAGGGGCCCCCTCTGGAAACACCATATATTTT
TRBJ1-6	TRBD1	-	TRBV28	CASRLPPGQQQSPLHF	TGTGCCAGCAGGCTACCTCCGGGACAGCAGCAATCACCCCTCCACTTT
TRBJ1-2	-	-	TRBV6-2/TRBV6-3	CASSSQGANNYGYTF	TGTGCCAGCAGTTCACAGGGCGCAAACAACTATGGCTACACCTTC
TRBJ2-5	TRBD1	once	TRBV7-8	CASSSLLGQGQETQYF	TGTGCCAGCAGCTCCCTCTTAGGACAGGGCCAAGAGACCCAGTACTTC
TRBJ1-1	TRBD1	-	TRBV27	CASRGQMNTEAFF	TGTGCCAGCAGGGGACAGATGAACACTGAAGCTTTCTTT
TRBJ2-1	TRBD2	few	TRBV28	CASNKREGLDNEQFF	TGTGCCAGCAATAAGCGGGAGGGACTTGACAATGAGCAGTTCTTC
TRBJ1-1	-	-	TRBV11-1	CASSREGRDTEAFF	TGTGCCAGCAGCCGGGAGGGGCGGGACACTGAAGCTTTCTTT
TRBJ2-1	TRBD2	-	TRBV6-2/TRBV6-3	CASSSLGLAGSNEQFF	TGTGCCAGCAGTAGCCTGGGACTAGCGGGGTCCAATGAGCAGTTCTTC
TRBJ1-5	-	few	TRBV2	CASSVSWVSNQPQHF	TGTGCCAGCAGTGTATCTTGGGTTAGCAATCAGCCCCAGCATTTT
TRBJ1-1	-	-	TRBV30	CAWSKFLTEAFF	TGTGCCTGGAGTAAGTTTTTGACTGAAGCTTTCTTT
TRBJ1-2	-	once	TRBV3-1/TRBV3-2	CASSLTGSVGYGYTF	TGTGCCAGCAGCTTAACAGGGTCTGTTGGCTATGGCTACACCTTC
TRBJ1-4	-	-	TRBV14	CASSQAPGPDGPIVATNEKLFF	TGTGCCAGCAGCCAAGCCCCCGGGCCGGACGGACCGATAGTTGCAACTAATGAAAAACTGTTTTTT
TRBJ2-2	-	once	TRBV27	CASSLGWAATGELFF	TGTGCCAGCAGTTTAGGGTGGGCGGCCACCGGGGAGCTGTTTTTT
TRBJ1-2	-	-	TRBV7-8	CASSSYRVPNYGYTF	TGTGCCAGCAGCTCCTACAGGGTCCCGAACTATGGCTACACCTTC
TRBJ2-1	TRBD1	-	TRBV28	CASRGQGPINEQFF	TGTGCCAGCAGAGGACAGGGCCCAATCAATGAGCAGTTCTTC
TRBJ2-3	-	-	TRBV2	CASSVKLPPAYTQYF	TGTGCCAGCAGTGTTAAGTTGCCCCCGGCCTATACGCAGTATTTT
TRBJ1-5	-	-	TRBV20-1	CSASDPTGIGNQPQHF	TGCAGTGCTAGTGACCCGACGGGGATAGGGAATCAGCCCCAGCATTTT
TRBJ1-5	-	-	TRBV27	CASSPSGGGGNQPQHF	TGTGCCAGCAGTCCGTCCGGGGGGGGTGGCAATCAGCCCCAGCATTTT
TRBJ1-1	-	few	TRBV6-1	CASSDIGEGAFF	TGTGCCAGCAGTGACATCGGGGAAGGAGCTTTCTTT
TRBJ2-2	TRBD2	-	TRBV6-5	CASNPGLVDTGELFF	TGTGCCAGCAACCCGGGACTAGTGGACACCGGGGAGCTGTTTTTT
TRBJ2-7	-	-	TRBV5-4	CASSWGSGGYEQYF	TGTGCCAGCAGCTGGGGAAGTGGGGGGTACGAGCAGTACTTC
TRBJ2-5	-	-	TRBV5-6	CASSLQRTQETQYF	TGTGCCAGCAGCTTGCAGAGGACCCAAGAGACCCAGTACTTC
TRBJ2-5	-	once	TRBV9	CASSAGTSQETQYF	TGTGCCAGCAGCGCCGGGACTTCTCAAGAGACCCAGTACTTC
TRBJ1-5	-	-	TRBV15	CATRGEGNQPQHF	TGTGCCACCAGAGGGGAGGGCAATCAGCCCCAGCATTTT
TRBJ2-7	-	-	TRBV5-4	CASSSGPSLSYEQYF	TGTGCCAGCAGCTCGGGACCTTCTCTTTCCTACGAGCAGTACTTC